This TCR beta chain is drawn from a study of metastatic and nonmetastatic thyroid tumors. Across the whole study: Both malignant and benign thyroid patients supplied peripheral blood and tumor or nodule tissue samples, across which the repertoires of these patients were then compared. Whole-study results and caveats: As reported, TCR beta diversity in blood and tumor was significantly higher in malignant thyroid tumors than in benign nodules.

In its sample, this clone was seen many times. Its specificity is unknown. At the DNA level, this CDR3 is encoded by other sequences in the same sample as well. This CDR3 is 15 amino acids long. CDR1 DFQATT and CDR2 SNEGSKA come from the germline V gene (reference sequence). V was trimmed by 5 bases and J by 5 bases, leaving 21 bases between them. Before thyroid surgery, none of the patients had received any treatment. TCRdb called clones again from the PCR reads with MiXCR. The profile covers fewer than 15,000 clones, with approximately 27% appearing a single time and around a sixth taken by the ten largest.

Sequencing used tumor tissue. This chain links TRBV20-1 with TRBJ1-2; D remains ambiguous. The receptor was isolated from a female donor with papillary thyroid cancer or a benign thyroid nodule (not recorded which). Some clones in this sample may be carry-over from other donors' samples. Here the CDR3 reads CSAGMGLIGLYGYTF. The CDR3 DNA is TGCAGTGCTGGGATGGGCCTCATCGGGCTATATGGCTACACCTTC.